Listed below are T cell receptor beta chains from one sample, sequenced in a study of cytomegalovirus exposure and HLA in healthy donors. TCRdb's copy holds only in-frame clones and misses some; the assay was immunoSEQ multiplex PCR. The sample has 150,000 to 200,000 clones, 80% to 85% seen once. Input material: PBMCs. The receptors shown here come from a woman in her forties in good health and CMV-seronegative. The CDR3 runs from the conserved cysteine through the conserved F or W. A D gene is named only where the DNA matches it firmly. Expanded clones are given a class, and other clones once, few, many or no size at all.

d_call clone_size j_call v_call cdr3_nt cdr3_aa
TRBD2 - TRBJ2-7 TRBV7-2 TGTGCCAGCAGCGAACGACTAGCGGGAGGGCTCTACGAGCAGTACTTC CASSERLAGGLYEQYF
- - TRBJ2-1 TRBV11-2 TGTGCCAGCAGCCAAGGACTGAGCTCCTACAATGAGCAGTTCTTC CASSQGLSSYNEQFF
TRBD1 - TRBJ2-7 TRBV10-3 TGTGCCATCAGTGTAGGGGACAGGGACGAGCAGTACTTC CAISVGDRDEQYF
- - TRBJ1-6 TRBV6-5 TGTGCCAGCAGTTACTCGACAGGTTGGAATTCACCCCTCCACTTT CASSYSTGWNSPLHF
TRBD1 - TRBJ1-6 TRBV29-1 TGCAGCGTTGCACAGGGGGCGAATTCACCCCTCCACTTT CSVAQGANSPLHF
TRBD1 - TRBJ1-3 TRBV15 TGTGCCACCAGCAGAGAGAGAGGACAGGCCCCCCCAACCATATATTTT CATSRERGQAPPTIYF
- - TRBJ2-2 TRBV9 TGTGCCAGCAGCGTAGCTGCCTATCGGGGCACCGGGGAGCTGTTTTTT CASSVAAYRGTGELFF
TRBD1 - TRBJ1-1 TRBV30 TGTGCCTGGAACAGGGACAGGGGAATTTTTGAAGCTTTCTTT CAWNRDRGIFEAFF
TRBD1 - TRBJ1-2 TRBV6-5 TGTGCCAGCAGCAGGACAGGGTTCTATGGCTACACCTTC CASSRTGFYGYTF
- - TRBJ1-4 TRBV19 TGTGCCAGTAGTCCCCCGACCGGTCGGGGACTGTTTTTT CASSPPTGRGLFF
TRBD2 - TRBJ2-7 TRBV27 TGTGCCAGCAGTTTTAGCGGGAGGGCCACCTACGAGCAGTACTTC CASSFSGRATYEQYF
TRBD1 - TRBJ1-1 TRBV14 TGTGCCAGCAGCCAGGGACAGACCTTCCCTGAAGCTTTCTTT CASSQGQTFPEAFF
TRBD2 - TRBJ2-6 TRBV5-1 TGCGCCGGCAGCCCCTCCGTTAGCGGGAGCCTTAGCTCTGGGGCCAACGTCCTGACTTTC CAGSPSVSGSLSSGANVLTF
TRBD2 - TRBJ2-7 TRBV9 TGTGCCAGCAGCGTAGATTACCGACTAGCGGGAGTCGACGAGCAGTACTTC CASSVDYRLAGVDEQYF
- - TRBJ2-1 TRBV19 TGTGCCAGTAGTGTATACAATGAGCAGTTCTTC CASSVYNEQFF
TRBD2 - TRBJ2-2 TRBV25-1 TGTGCCAGCAGTGGCATGGGACTAGCGGGAAGGCACACCGGGGAGCTGTTTTTT CASSGMGLAGRHTGELFF
TRBD1 - TRBJ2-5 TRBV7-6 TGTGCCAGCAGCAACCCCGGGACAGGGGGTCAAGAGACCCAGTACTTC CASSNPGTGGQETQYF
TRBD1 few TRBJ1-1 TRBV5-6 TGTGCCAGCAGCTGGAACCGACAGGGTTTGGGCACTGAAGCTTTCTTT CASSWNRQGLGTEAFF
- - TRBJ1-2 TRBV5-1 TGCGCCAGCAGCTCAAACACAGCATCCTATGGCTACACCTTC CASSSNTASYGYTF
- - TRBJ2-1 TRBV11-3 TGTGCCAGCAGCTTAGGTGGGGGCCGCTACAATGAGCAGTTCTTC CASSLGGGRYNEQFF
- - TRBJ2-6 TRBV2 TGTGCCAGCAGTGTAGAGGGAGTTCTCACCTCTGGGGCCAACGTCCTGACTTTC CASSVEGVLTSGANVLTF
TRBD1 - TRBJ1-5 TRBV7-8 TGTGCCAGCAGCCGGTTGGGACAGGGGGCTTTTCAGCCCCAGCATTTT CASSRLGQGAFQPQHF
TRBD2 - TRBJ2-1 TRBV5-4 TGTGCCAGCAGCTTCTCCGGGACTAGCGGGTACAATGAGCAGTTCTTC CASSFSGTSGYNEQFF
- - TRBJ2-2 TRBV18 TGTGCCAGCTCACTAGAGGTCGGGACCGGGGAGCTGTTTTTT CASSLEVGTGELFF
- - TRBJ1-1 TRBV6-5 TGTGCCAGCAGTTTGGGCGTCTTCGCTGAAGCTTTCTTT CASSLGVFAEAFF